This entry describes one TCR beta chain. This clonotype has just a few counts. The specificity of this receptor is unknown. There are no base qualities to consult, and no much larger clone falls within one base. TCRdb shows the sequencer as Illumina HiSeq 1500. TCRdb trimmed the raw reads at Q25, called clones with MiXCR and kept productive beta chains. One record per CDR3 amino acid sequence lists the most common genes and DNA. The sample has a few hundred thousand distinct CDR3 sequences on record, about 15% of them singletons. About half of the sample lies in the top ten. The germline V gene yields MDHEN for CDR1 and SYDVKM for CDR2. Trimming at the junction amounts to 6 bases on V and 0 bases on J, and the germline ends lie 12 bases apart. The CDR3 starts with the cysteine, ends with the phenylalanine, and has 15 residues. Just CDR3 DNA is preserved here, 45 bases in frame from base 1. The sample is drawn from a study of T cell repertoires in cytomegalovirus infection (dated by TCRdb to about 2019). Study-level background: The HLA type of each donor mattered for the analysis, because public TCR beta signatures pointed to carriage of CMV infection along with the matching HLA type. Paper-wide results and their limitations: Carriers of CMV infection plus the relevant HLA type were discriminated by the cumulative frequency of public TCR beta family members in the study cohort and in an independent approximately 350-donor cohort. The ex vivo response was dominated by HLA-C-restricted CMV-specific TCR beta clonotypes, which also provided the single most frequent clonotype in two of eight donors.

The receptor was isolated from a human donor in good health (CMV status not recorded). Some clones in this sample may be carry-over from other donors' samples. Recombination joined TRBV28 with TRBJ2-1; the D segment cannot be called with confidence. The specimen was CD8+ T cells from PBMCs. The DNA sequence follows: TGTGCCAGCAGCACGGACGTCAGCTCCTACAATGAGCAGTTCTTC. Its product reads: CASSTDVSSYNEQFF.